This entry concerns a single T cell receptor (beta chain). The germline gives CDR1 SGDLS, CDR2 YYNGEE. V was trimmed by 0 bases and J by 0 bases, leaving 10 bases between them. The CDR3 consists of 16 residues. This entry comes from a study of T-cell memory formation after mild COVID-19. TCRdb re-called the 5' RACE reads with MiXCR, one entry per CDR3 protein. The sample holds 250,000 to 300,000 distinct CDR3 sequences, roughly 17% seen once. The source material was PBMCs or a T cell subset sorted from them (not recorded which). The clonotype was recovered from a man aged 18 to 29 who had mild COVID-19 (a few samples of this study predate the infection). Cell type and time point are not known. The V call is TRBV9, the J call TRBJ2-1, with D perhaps matching TRBD1 or TRBD2 (5 bases each). CDR3: CASSVAGRLSYNEQFF. CDR3 nucleotides: TGTGCCAGCAGCGTAGCGGGGCGGCTCTCCTACAATGAGCAGTTCTTC.